One T cell receptor beta chain is described in this entry. The antigen remains undetermined. V dropped 7 bases and J dropped 2 bases, with 15 bases sitting between them. The germline gives CDR1 SQVTM, CDR2 ANQGSEA. This CDR3 region has 13 residues. Primers: 60 Vbeta forward and 13 Jbeta reverse. The assay was immunoSEQ multiplex PCR, and TCRdb's table has in-frame clones only and misses some. The sample has 150,000 or so clones, approximately 80% seen once; the top ten hold around an eighth. This sample stems from a study of cytomegalovirus exposure and HLA in healthy donors. The study, taken as a whole, reports: TCR beta V- and J-gene trimming, according to a later analysis, was linked to a missense DCLRE1C variant. It was approximately 150 TCR beta chains that were listed as cytomegalovirus-associated.

Sequenced material: PBMCs. The V gene is TRBV29-1, the J gene TRBJ2-7; no clear D. The TCR originated in a woman aged 40 to 50 in good health and CMV-seronegative. The CDR3 DNA reads TGCAGCGCCGTGGGCACTTTTACCTACGAGCAGTACTTC. Its protein is CSAVGTFTYEQYF.